This TCR beta chain was identified in a study of breast tumors, draining lymph nodes, adjacent tissues (dated by TCRdb to the mid-2010s). Background on the whole study: TCR beta repertoires were compared across tumor, adjacent nontumor tissue and axillary lymph nodes obtained from breast cancer patients. In human breast cancer, the study set out to evaluate how tumor, surrounding tissue and draining lymph node repertoires relate to one another and whether T cells may move between these sites. The study at large found these results: The similarity between tumor and nontumor tissue repertoires was significantly greater in luminal-like breast cancer than in basal-like breast cancer. The data were considered consistent with most tumor T cells being derived from the lymph node and subsequently expanding within tumor tissue. Tumors showed preferential V and J gene usage, and their T-cell repertoire diversity fell below that of lymph nodes yet above that of nontumor tissue. The study presented the conclusion that tumor T cells originate in lymph nodes as consistent with a hypothesis, not as something directly demonstrated.

V lost 6 bases and J lost 7 bases, and the count of bases not matched to a germline gene is 7. Including cysteine and phenylalanine, the CDR3 has 15 amino acids. Only the CDR3 DNA is retained, 45 bases long and in frame from the first base. As to this clonotype: The target of this receptor is not known. No base quality values were provided; no much bigger clone lies one nucleotide off.

The reads were generated on an Illumina HiSeq 2000. TCR beta chain libraries were generated through multiplex PCR amplification. High-throughput sequencing was used to analyze the amplified TCR beta chain products. TCRdb reanalyzed the raw reads on its own, using fastp at Q25 for trimming and MiXCR for clone calling, and kept in-frame beta chains. Entries are consolidated by CDR3 protein sequence, retaining the most common genes and DNA. Present in this sample are 200,000 to 300,000 distinct CDR3 sequences, around 31% of which were seen just once. About 1.2% of the sample comes from the top ten. Lymph node samples came from the axillary draining lymph nodes of breast cancer patients.

The V gene is TRBV12-3 or TRBV12-4 and the J gene is TRBJ1-6; 9 bases in the junction line up with TRBD1. The receptor was derived from a female donor with breast cancer. Some clones in this sample may be carry-over from other donors' samples. What was sequenced was axillary lymph node tissue. Here the CDR3 is given as CASSPRTGANSPLHF. The nucleotide sequence is given as TGTGCCAGCAGCCCTCGGACAGGGGCCAATTCACCCCTCCACTTT.